This T cell receptor beta chain was obtained from a study of blood T cell repertoires in COVID-19. Background on the study: Spain, Italy and the United States supplied samples that represented acute and convalescent COVID-19. In each case, the material was cDNA or gDNA derived from T cells, B-cell-depleted T cells, or PBMCs.

Authors' processing steps: The authors estimated nucleated cell counts from reference gene primer amplification. TCRdb's copy holds only in-frame clones and misses some; the assay was immunoSEQ multiplex PCR. Clone size and the V and J calls come from that table; the DNA yielded D and trimming. The sample includes under 300,000 clones, about nine tenths seen only once; the top ten take approximately 2.2%. The V end lost 5 bases, the J end lost 4 bases, and 11 bases lay between the germline ends. The V gene's germline CDR1 is LNHDA and CDR2 SQIVND (reference sequence). The CDR3 loop spans 14 amino acids.

The rearrangement joins TRBV19 to TRBJ1-4; the D gene is possibly TRBD1 (6 bases). This TCR was sampled from a man over 45 with acute or convalescent COVID-19. Sequences were obtained from peripheral blood. CDR3 amino acids: CASSEGTLNEKLFF. CDR3 nucleotides: TGTGCCAGTAGTGAGGGGACACTTAATGAAAAACTGTTTTTT.